Below are 28 T cell receptor beta chains sequenced from a single sample in a study of shared clonotypes between healthy human individuals. Assay: immunoSEQ multiplex PCR; the TCRdb copy retains only in-frame clones and omits some. This sample has 900,000 to 1,200,000 clones, with around 82% found just once. Sequenced sample: memory CD4+ T cells from PBMCs. Regarding subset: CD45RA-negative fraction. Receptors were obtained from a man aged 18 to 29 in good health. Some clones in this sample may be carry-over from other donors' samples.

A few counts support this clone. Given a much more abundant clone one base away, this may be a read error. The chain couples TRBV4-1 to TRBJ1-1; D ambiguous. This CDR3 comprises 13 residues. Germline assignment: CDR1 MGHRA and CDR2 YSYEKL. DNA for the CDR3: TGCGCCAGCAGCCTCCGCCTGAACGCTGAAGCTTTCTTT. Protein sequence: CASSLRLNAEAFF.

The chain employs TRBV5-1 and TRBJ2-3, with D unclear. CDR1 is SGHRS and CDR2 is YFSETQ in the germline V gene. V was pared by 0 bases and J by 6 bases, with 11 bases between. The length of the CDR3 is 14 residues. The CDR3 loop is CASSLEAASDTQYF. The DNA of the CDR3 is TGCGCCAGCAGCTTGGAGGCTGCATCGGATACGCAGTATTTT.

The chain links TRBV6-1 to TRBJ1-2; D is undetermined. Between the trimmed V and J ends, which lost 1 base and 0 bases, there was a span of 9 bases. Germline V CDR1 and CDR2: MNHNS, SASEGT. The CDR3 length is 15 residues. This CDR3 is CASSEVLGSNYGYTF. The CDR3 nucleotides are TGTGCCAGCAGTGAAGTGCTCGGATCTAACTATGGCTACACCTTC.

The chain has TRBV30 and TRBJ2-7; 12 nucleotides agree with TRBD2. The CDR3 is 14 residues long. V was pared by 2 bases and J by 4 bases, with 3 bases of the junction left unmatched. Germline V gives CDR1 GTSNPN, CDR2 SVGIG (reference sequence). DNA for the CDR3: TGTGCCTGGAGTCTCGGGACTAGCGGGTACGAGCAGTACTTC. Translation gives CAWSLGTSGYEQYF.

This sequence joins TRBV18 and TRBJ1-2, with a weak D call TRBD1 (6 bases). Per germline, CDR1 KGHSH and CDR2 LQKENI. V was cut by 1 base and J by 2 bases, with 8 bases left in between. The CDR3 sequence is 14 residues long. The CDR3 nucleotides are TGTGCCAGCTCACCACTGGGGGCAAACTATGGCTACACCTTC. Protein: CASSPLGANYGYTF.

In this sample, this clone turned up a few times. This chain uses TRBV7-9 with TRBJ2-4, with D perhaps assigned TRBD1 or TRBD2 (5 bases each). Germline CDR1 SEHNR, CDR2 FQNEAQ (reference sequence). V was clipped by 8 bases and J by 8 bases, with 19 bases between them. The CDR3 sequence is 14 residues long. Here the CDR3 reads CASEGKVMGHIQYF. CDR3 coding DNA: TGTGCCAGCGAAGGGAAGGTGATGGGACACATTCAGTACTTC.

The chain is built from TRBV29-1 and TRBJ1-1; perhaps TRBD1 as D (5 bases). Germline V gene data show CDR1 as SQVTM and CDR2 as ANQGSEA. CDR3 size: 12 residues. V gave up 6 bases and J gave up 6 bases, with 14 bases separating them. Written as DNA, the CDR3 is TGCAGCGTCTTATCGGGGGGGGCTGAAGCTTTCTTT. Translating it yields CSVLSGGAEAFF.

This clone came up a few times. Other DNA sequences in the sample encode the same CDR3. The chain employs TRBV4-1 and TRBJ2-1, with 10 bases aligning to TRBD2. Unmatched junction bases numbered 6, after V lost 4 bases and J lost 9 bases. The CDR3 length is 14 residues. Germline CDR1 reads MGHRA; CDR2 reads YSYEKL. The CDR3 bases are TGCGCCAGCAGCCGAGGACTAGCGGAGGCTGAGCAGTTCTTC. Translated: CASSRGLAEAEQFF.

The V call is TRBV29-1, the J call TRBJ2-1; 10 nucleotides agree with TRBD2. V lost 6 bases, J lost 1 base, and 9 bases stayed unmatched. Germline V gene sequence: CDR1 SQVTM, CDR2 ANQGSEA. This CDR3 is built from 16 residues. In DNA form, the CDR3 reads TGCAGCGTCCTAATAAGGACTAGCGGATCCTACAATGAGCAGTTCTTC. Its protein product is CSVLIRTSGSYNEQFF.

The gene calls are TRBV7-8 and TRBJ2-3; the D gene could be TRBD1 or TRBD2 (5 bases each). Germline lookup yields CDR1 SGHVS and CDR2 FQNEAQ. The CDR3 totals 15 residues. V lost 0 bases to trimming and J lost 1 base, with 8 bases between them. CDR3 nucleotide sequence: TGTGCCAGCAGCTTAGCCCAGGGACGCACAGATACGCAGTATTTT. Encoded protein: CASSLAQGRTDTQYF.

The J gene is TRBJ2-2, the V gene TRBV18, with 8 positions matching TRBD2. The CDR3 sequence is 17 residues long. Germline CDR1 reads KGHSH; CDR2 reads LQKENI. V shed 1 base, J shed 0 bases, and the junction held 4 bases outside the gene matches. CDR3 sequence reads: CASSPQLAASNTGELFF. CDR3 in DNA: TGTGCCAGCTCACCACAACTAGCGGCTTCGAACACCGGGGAGCTGTTTTTT.

This clone appeared a single time. The rearrangement links TRBV7-9 to TRBJ2-3; 7 bases match TRBD2. The germline gives CDR1 SEHNR, CDR2 FQNEAQ (reference sequence). The CDR3 is 16 residues long. V shed 1 base, J shed 2 bases, and the junction held 6 bases outside the gene matches. This CDR3 reads CASSLVYGRTTDTQYF. DNA for the CDR3: TGTGCCAGCAGCTTAGTTTACGGGAGGACCACAGATACGCAGTATTTT.

Of note for this clone: The sample contains more than one DNA sequence encoding this CDR3. V usage is TRBV7-2 and J usage is TRBJ2-5; D perhaps matches TRBD2 (5 bases). This CDR3 region has 14 residues. V shed 1 base and J shed 4 bases, with 10 bases lying between them. The V gene's germline CDR1 is SGHTA and CDR2 FQGNSA. As DNA, the CDR3 is TGTGCCAGCAGCTTAGGCCTAGCCCCAGAGACCCAGTACTTC. It specifies CASSLGLAPETQYF.

The rearrangement links TRBV7-3 to TRBJ1-1; 7 positions match TRBD1. The ends lost 1 base at V and 5 bases at J; junction bases unmatched: 7. This CDR3 has 15 residues. The germline gives CDR1 SGHTA, CDR2 FQGTGA. In nucleotides, the CDR3 is TGTGCCAGCAGCTTAAACAGGGGAGGGTGGACTGAAGCTTTCTTT. It translates to CASSLNRGGWTEAFF.

V is TRBV10-3 and J is TRBJ1-1, with 7 bases identical to TRBD1. J was trimmed by 5 bases and V by 2 bases; bases with no gene match: 8. Germline V lookup: CDR1 ENHRY, CDR2 SYGVKD. This CDR3 comprises 15 residues. CDR3 nucleotide sequence: TGTGCCATCAGTGAGGGTGGGGCAGGGGGAACTGAAGCTTTCTTT. Translating it yields CAISEGGAGGTEAFF.

In this sample, this clone turned up once. This chain's CDR3 is CASSYRDREKFF. The CDR3 DNA sequence: TGTGCCAGCAGCTATCGGGACAGGGAGAAGTTCTTC. J is TRBJ2-1 and V is TRBV6-6; 9 bases are a match to TRBD1. Germline-derived CDR1 and CDR2 are MNHNY and SVGAGI (reference sequence). The length of the CDR3 is 12 residues. After removal of 6 bases from V and 14 bases from J, the junction contained 8 bases not matched to a gene.

The gene calls are TRBV28 and TRBJ1-1; D is unclear. CDR1 is MDHEN and CDR2 is SYDVKM in the germline V gene. The CDR3 extends over 11 amino acids. Trimming pared 6 bases from V and 1 base from J, leaving 3 bases between. CDR3 residues: CASSQNTEAFF. The CDR3 bases are TGTGCCAGCAGCCAGAACACTGAAGCTTTCTTT.

This clone was seen just once. The chain is built from TRBV28 and TRBJ1-2; D is unresolved. The CDR3 covers 14 residues. CDR1 MDHEN and CDR2 SYDVKM come from the germline V gene. Between the trimmed V and J ends, which lost 5 bases and 2 bases, there was a span of 12 bases. CDR3 sequence: CASSQEQRNYGYTF. In DNA form, the CDR3 reads TGTGCCAGCAGTCAAGAACAGAGAAACTATGGCTACACCTTC.

CDR3 DNA: TGCGCCAGCAGCTCAGCGGGAGGGCCGCTGAATGAGCAGTTCTTC. Its translation: CASSSAGGPLNEQFF. The chain carries TRBV5-1 and TRBJ2-1; 10 bases line up with TRBD2. Germline CDR1 is SGHRS and CDR2 is YFSETQ. CDR3 length equals 15 residues. The V segment lost 3 bases and the J segment 7 bases; nucleotides outside the gene matches: 7.

The chain joins TRBV7-9 to TRBJ1-5; D is uncertain. This CDR3 has 16 residues. Trimming removed 4 bases at V and 4 bases at J, with 17 bases between. The germline V gene encodes CDR1 SEHNR and CDR2 FQNEAQ (reference sequence). CDR3 nucleotide sequence: TGTGCCAGCAGCTCCTCCTCCCCCCGATATAATCAGCCCCAGCATTTT. It translates to CASSSSSPRYNQPQHF.

The chain couples TRBV7-3 to TRBJ2-6, with no clear D. This CDR3 contains 15 residues. V shed 4 bases and J shed 3 bases, with 10 bases lying between them. Germline CDR1 is SGHTA and CDR2 is FQGTGA. The CDR3 is CASSSKGGGANVLTF. Written as DNA, the CDR3 is TGTGCCAGCAGCTCAAAGGGCGGTGGGGCCAACGTCCTGACTTTC.

The chain links TRBV5-1 to TRBJ1-1, with D maybe TRBD1 (5 bases). Deletions cut 0 bases from V and 6 bases from J, with 15 bases between. The CDR3 totals 15 residues. The germline CDR1 and CDR2 sequences are SGHRS and YFSETQ. CDR3 residues: CASSLGGAQISEAFF. CDR3 DNA: TGCGCCAGCAGCTTGGGGGGCGCCCAGATCTCTGAAGCTTTCTTT.

Of note for this clone: A single base separates this from a much larger clone, so it may be a read error. V and J are TRBV27 and TRBJ2-2; TRBD1 matches at 9 bases. The germline CDR1 and CDR2 sequences are MNHEY and SMNVEV (reference sequence). This CDR3 region has 16 residues. As DNA, the CDR3 is TGTGCCGGCAGTTTAGAGGACAGGGGAGCGGCCGGGGAGCTGTTTTTT. Residues: CAGSLEDRGAAGELFF.

In its sample, this clone was seen many times. The chain employs TRBV28 and TRBJ2-6; D unclear. Trimming removed 8 bases from V and 0 bases from J, with 14 bases in between. The CDR3 runs to 16 residues. Germline assignment: CDR1 MDHEN and CDR2 SYDVKM. The CDR3 loop reads CASGPPPGSGANVLTF. The CDR3 bases are TGTGCCAGCGGTCCTCCCCCGGGCTCTGGGGCCAACGTCCTGACTTTC.

The chain is built from TRBV28 and TRBJ2-3, with D maybe TRBD1 (8 bases). The CDR3 loop spans 16 amino acids. V was pared by 5 bases and J by 3 bases, with 18 bases between. The germline CDR1 and CDR2 sequences are MDHEN and SYDVKM. For the CDR3, the DNA is TGTGCCAGCAGTGCGGGAGACAGGGGAGGAACAGATACGCAGTATTTT. This encodes CASSAGDRGGTDTQYF.

The chain couples TRBV6-1 to TRBJ1-2, with D hard to call. The V gene's germline CDR1 is MNHNS and CDR2 SASEGT. Trimming pared 4 bases from V and 4 bases from J, leaving 10 bases between. The CDR3 spans 13 residues. DNA of the CDR3: TGTGCCAGCAGTGGAGCTTCGGGCTATGGCTACACCTTC. This encodes CASSGASGYGYTF.

This clone has at least ten counts. The rearrangement uses TRBV11-2 and TRBJ2-1; maybe TRBD1 (6 bases). Trimming stripped 0 bases from V and 7 bases from J, with 16 bases between. In germline, CDR1 is SGHAT, CDR2 FQNNGV. This CDR3 is 16 amino acids long. The DNA of the CDR3 is TGTGCCAGCAGCTTAGATAGGGCAGGGGTTGGGAATGAGCAGTTCTTC. Translated, it gives CASSLDRAGVGNEQFF.

This chain uses TRBV6-1 with TRBJ2-5; 9 bases agree with TRBD1. Germline loops: CDR1 MNHNS, CDR2 SASEGT. V shed 3 bases, J shed 2 bases, and the junction held 7 bases outside the gene matches. This CDR3 spans 16 amino acids. CDR3 sequence reads: CASSDHRDREQETQYF. The CDR3 bases are TGTGCCAGCAGTGATCACCGGGACAGGGAACAAGAGACCCAGTACTTC.